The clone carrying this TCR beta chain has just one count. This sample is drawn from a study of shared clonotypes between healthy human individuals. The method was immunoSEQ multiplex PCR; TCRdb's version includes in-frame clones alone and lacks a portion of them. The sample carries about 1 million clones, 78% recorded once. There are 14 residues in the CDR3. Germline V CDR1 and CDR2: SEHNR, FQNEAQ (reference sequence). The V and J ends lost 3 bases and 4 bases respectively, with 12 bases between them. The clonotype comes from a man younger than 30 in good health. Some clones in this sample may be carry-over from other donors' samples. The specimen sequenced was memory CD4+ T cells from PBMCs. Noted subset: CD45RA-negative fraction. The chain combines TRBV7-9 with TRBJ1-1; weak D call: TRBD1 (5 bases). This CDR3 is CASSLGQDRTEAFF. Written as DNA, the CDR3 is TGTGCCAGCAGCTTGGGGCAGGACCGCACTGAAGCTTTCTTT.